The present entry profiles one T cell receptor (beta chain) with its context. No antigen is known for it. Deletions cut 2 bases from V and 7 bases from J, with 11 bases between. This CDR3 is 13 amino acids long. CDR1 MNHEY and CDR2 SMNVEV come from the germline V gene (reference sequence). Cultured CD4+ T cell DNA was sequenced using the Oncomine TCR Beta short-read assay. TCRdb analysed the PCR reads with MiXCR anew, one entry per CDR3 protein. The sample holds more than 20,000 distinct CDR3 sequences, 41% seen once. The sample is drawn from a study of vaccination and CD4 T cells after COVID-19. Study information: With roughly ten mild cases and one severe, convalescent patients were SARS-CoV-2 positive by nasal swab PCR. Median time from second vaccine dose to sampling was just over 70 days (14 to 241). Study findings and constraints: Spike mono-reactive status applied to 304 of 307 vaccine-specific clones in convalescent patients.

Time point: late sampling 161 to 241 days after vaccination in a few convalescent patients. Treatment reported: roughly 10-day PBMC culture with coronavirus spike peptide pools or control peptides (ViraFEST assay). The V call is TRBV27, the J call TRBJ2-5; D is possibly TRBD2 (6 bases). The sequence derives from a human donor who had recovered from COVID-19. Specimen: CD4+ T cells from blood, cultured in vitro, collected about 7 months after SARS-CoV-2 vaccination. CDR3 loop: CASSLGGFGTQYF. DNA for the CDR3: TGTGCCAGCAGTTTAGGGGGGTTCGGGACCCAGTACTTC.